The entry that follows covers one T cell receptor beta chain sequence. Its target is not known. The CDR3 contains 16 residues. V lost 5 bases to trimming and J lost 0 bases, with 11 bases between them. Germline CDR1 is SEHNR and CDR2 is FQNEAQ (reference sequence). The sample belongs to a study of T cell responses to AZD1222 COVID-19 vaccine. Study-level results: CD4 TCRs linked to vaccination spanned spike, dominating at 160-218 and 743-854. Repertoire collection took place solely once the T cell response had peaked. Most donors were white British, females outnumbered males, and clonal diversity was possibly underestimated.

Only in-frame clones appear in the TCRdb table, and some are missing; sequencing was by immunoSEQ multiplex PCR. Here the sample spans more than 80,000 clones, about 92% being singletons. The rearrangement joins TRBV7-9 to TRBJ1-6; possible D gene TRBD1, 5 bases. The sequenced sample was peripheral blood, obtained 28 days after the second AZD1222 dose. The clonotype was recovered from an adult who received the AZD1222 COVID-19 vaccine. The CDR3 reads CASSNRQRSYNSPLHF. DNA for the CDR3: TGTGCCAGCAGCAATCGACAGCGCTCCTATAATTCACCCCTCCACTTT. Full variable domain (rest looked up from reference TRBV7-9 and TRBJ1-6): DTGVSQNPRHKITKRGQNVTFRCDPISEHNRLYWYRQTLGQGPEFLTYFQNEAQLEKSRLLSDRFSAERPKGSFSTLEIQRTEQGDSAMYLCASSNRQRSYNSPLHFGNGTRLTVT.